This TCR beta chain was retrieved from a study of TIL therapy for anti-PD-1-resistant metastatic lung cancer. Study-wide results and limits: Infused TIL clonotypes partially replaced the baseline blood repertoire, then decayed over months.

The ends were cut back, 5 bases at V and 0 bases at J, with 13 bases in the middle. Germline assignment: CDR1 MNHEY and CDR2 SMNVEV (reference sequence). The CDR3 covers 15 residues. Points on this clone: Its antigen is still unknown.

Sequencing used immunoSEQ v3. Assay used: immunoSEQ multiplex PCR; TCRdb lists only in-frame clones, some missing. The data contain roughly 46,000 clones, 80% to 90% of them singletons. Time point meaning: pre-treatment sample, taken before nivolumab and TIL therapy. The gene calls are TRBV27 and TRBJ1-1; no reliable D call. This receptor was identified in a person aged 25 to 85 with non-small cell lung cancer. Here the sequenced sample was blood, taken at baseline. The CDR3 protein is CASSVRPDMNTEAFF. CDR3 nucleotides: TGTGCCAGCAGTGTTAGGCCGGATATGAACACTGAAGCTTTCTTT.